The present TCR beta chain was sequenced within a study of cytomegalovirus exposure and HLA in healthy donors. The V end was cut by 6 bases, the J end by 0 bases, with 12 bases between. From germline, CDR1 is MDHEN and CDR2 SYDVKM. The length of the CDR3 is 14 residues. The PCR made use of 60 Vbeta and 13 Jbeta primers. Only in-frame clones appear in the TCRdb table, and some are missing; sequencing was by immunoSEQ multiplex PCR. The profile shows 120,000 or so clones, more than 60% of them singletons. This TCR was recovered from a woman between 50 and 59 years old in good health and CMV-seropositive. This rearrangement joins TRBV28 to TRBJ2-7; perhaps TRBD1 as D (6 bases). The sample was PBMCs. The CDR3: CASRPGTLSYEQYF. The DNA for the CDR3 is TGTGCCAGCAGACCCGGGACACTCTCCTACGAGCAGTACTTC.